This T cell receptor (beta chain) was observed in a study of blood T cell repertoires in COVID-19. The germline V gene has CDR1 SGHTA and CDR2 FQGNSA. V lost 5 bases and J lost 8; bases outside the gene matches: 11. The CDR3 sequence is 16 residues long. As processed by the authors: Estimated nucleated cell counts came from reference gene primer amplification. Measured with immunoSEQ multiplex PCR; TCRdb has only the in-frame clones, and not every one. That table gives V, J and clone size, and the DNA gave D and trimming. The sample lists roughly 300,000 clones; around four fifths were seen once. The source is a woman aged 45 to 65 with acute or convalescent COVID-19. The chain employs TRBV7-2 and TRBJ2-1; 11 bases agree with TRBD2. Sample: peripheral blood. The CDR3 region has the DNA TGTGCCAGCAGCCAAAATAGCGGGAGGGCCCGAGATGAGCAGTTCTTC. It is translated as CASSQNSGRARDEQFF.